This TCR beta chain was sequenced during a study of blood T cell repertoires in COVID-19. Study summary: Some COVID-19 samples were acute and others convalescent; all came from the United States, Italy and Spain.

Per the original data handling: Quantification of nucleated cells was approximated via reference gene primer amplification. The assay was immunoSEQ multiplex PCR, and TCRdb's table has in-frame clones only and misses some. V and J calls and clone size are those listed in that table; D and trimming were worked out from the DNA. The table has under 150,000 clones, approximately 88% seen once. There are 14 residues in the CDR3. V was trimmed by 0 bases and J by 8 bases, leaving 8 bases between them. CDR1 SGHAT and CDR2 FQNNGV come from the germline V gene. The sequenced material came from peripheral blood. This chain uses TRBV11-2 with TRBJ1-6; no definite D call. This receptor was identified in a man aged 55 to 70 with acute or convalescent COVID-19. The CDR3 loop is CASSLERYDSPLHF. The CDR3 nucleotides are TGTGCCAGCAGCTTAGAGAGATACGATTCACCCCTCCACTTT.